This T cell receptor (beta chain) was identified during a study of low-dose radiotherapy and immunotherapy resistance in tumors. Study-wide background: Cohort 1 was given 0.5 Gy fractions every 2 weeks, 6.5 Gy in total.

Alpha and beta chains were covered, as first-strand cDNA relied on TRAV- and TRBV-specific primers. A constant-region primer paired with the V-primer adapter amplified TCRs over roughly 18 PCR cycles. Using its own MiXCR run on the reads, TCRdb lists one record per CDR3 protein. Among some 100,000 distinct CDR3 sequences listed, about a fifth were seen once. This clonotype occurred a few times. Time point meaning: after trial treatment. Treatment meaning: LDRT plus nivolumab, ipilimumab, low-dose cyclophosphamide and aspirin (RACIN trial). Every donor was treated with nivolumab, ipilimumab, aspirin, low-dose cyclophosphamide and also low-dose radiotherapy. Tumors of eligible patients were advanced, solid and lacking tumor-infiltrating lymphocytes. Sequenced material: PBMCs, taken after low-dose radiotherapy plus immunotherapy. The TCR comes from a male donor with prostate cancer.

DNA of the CDR3: TGCGCCAGCAGCGGAACAGGTTTGACCTCTGGAAACACCATATATTTT. As protein: CASSGTGLTSGNTIYF. The chain carries TRBV5-1 and TRBJ1-3; the D gene is possibly TRBD1 (5 bases). CDR1 and CDR2 from the germline V gene are SGHRS and YFSETQ. The CDR3 length is 16 residues. Trimming took off 4 bases at V and 0 bases at J, with 14 bases between the two ends.